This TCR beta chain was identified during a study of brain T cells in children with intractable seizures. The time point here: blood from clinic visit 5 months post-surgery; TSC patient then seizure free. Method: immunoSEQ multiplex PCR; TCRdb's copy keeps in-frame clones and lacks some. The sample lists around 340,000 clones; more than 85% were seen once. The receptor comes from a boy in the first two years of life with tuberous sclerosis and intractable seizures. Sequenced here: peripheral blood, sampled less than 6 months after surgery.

The CDR3 bases are TGTGCCAGCAGCTCCTATCCCGGGGGAGGGTCAGATACGCAGTATTTT. Translating it yields CASSSYPGGGSDTQYF. The rearrangement uses TRBV9 and TRBJ2-3, with TRBD2 matching over 7 bases. Trimming cost V 4 bases and J 4 bases; bases outside gene matches: 12. Germline V gene lookup returns CDR1 SGDLS and CDR2 YYNGEE. The CDR3 is made up of 16 amino acids. The variable domain in full, completed from reference TRBV9 and TRBJ2-3, reads DSGVTQTPKHLITATGQRVTLRCSPRSGDLSVYWYQQSLDQGLQFLIQYYNGEERAKGNILERFSAQQFPDLHSELNLSSLELGDSALYFCASSSYPGGGSDTQYFGPGTRLTVL.